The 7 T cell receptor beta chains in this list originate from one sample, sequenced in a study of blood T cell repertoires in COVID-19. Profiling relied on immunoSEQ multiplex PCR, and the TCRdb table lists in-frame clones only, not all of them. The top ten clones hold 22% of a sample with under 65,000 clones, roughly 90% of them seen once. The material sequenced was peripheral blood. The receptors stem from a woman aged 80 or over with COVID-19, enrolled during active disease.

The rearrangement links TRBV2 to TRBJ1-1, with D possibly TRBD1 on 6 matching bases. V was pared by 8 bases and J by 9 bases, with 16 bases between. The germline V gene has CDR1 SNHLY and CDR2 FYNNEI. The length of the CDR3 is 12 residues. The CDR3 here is CASDQDRPKAFF. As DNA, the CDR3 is TGTGCCAGCGATCAGGACAGACCGAAAGCTTTCTTT.

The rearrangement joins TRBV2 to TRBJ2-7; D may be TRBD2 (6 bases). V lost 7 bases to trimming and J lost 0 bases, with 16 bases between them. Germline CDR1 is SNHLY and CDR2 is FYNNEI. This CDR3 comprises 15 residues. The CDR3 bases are TGTGCCAGCAAGGTGGAACGGGGGAACTCCTACGAGCAGTACTTC. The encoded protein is CASKVERGNSYEQYF.

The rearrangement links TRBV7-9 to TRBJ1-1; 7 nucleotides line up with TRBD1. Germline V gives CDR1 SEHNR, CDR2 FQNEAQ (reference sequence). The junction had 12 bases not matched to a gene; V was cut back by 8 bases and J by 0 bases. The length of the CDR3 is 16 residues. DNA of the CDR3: TGTGCCAGCGGCCGTGACAGGGATACGTTGAACACTGAAGCTTTCTTT. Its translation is CASGRDRDTLNTEAFF.

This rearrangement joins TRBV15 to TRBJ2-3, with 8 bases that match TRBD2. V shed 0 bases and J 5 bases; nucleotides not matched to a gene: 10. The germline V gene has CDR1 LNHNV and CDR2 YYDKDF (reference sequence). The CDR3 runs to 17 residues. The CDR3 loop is CATSRETSGGKVDTQYF. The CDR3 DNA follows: TGTGCCACCAGCAGAGAGACCAGCGGGGGTAAAGTAGATACGCAGTATTTT.

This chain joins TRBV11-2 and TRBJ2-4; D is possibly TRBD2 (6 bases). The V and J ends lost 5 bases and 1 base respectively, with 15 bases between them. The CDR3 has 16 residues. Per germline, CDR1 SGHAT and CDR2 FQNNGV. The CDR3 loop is CASSAAGLGAKNIQYF. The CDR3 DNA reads TGTGCCAGCAGCGCGGCGGGGCTCGGGGCCAAAAACATTCAGTACTTC.

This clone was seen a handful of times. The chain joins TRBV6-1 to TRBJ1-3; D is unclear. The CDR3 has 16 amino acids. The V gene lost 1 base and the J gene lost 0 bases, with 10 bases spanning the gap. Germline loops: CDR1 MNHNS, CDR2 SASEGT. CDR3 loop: CASSEVPRDSGNTIYF. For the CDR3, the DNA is TGTGCCAGCAGTGAAGTCCCTCGGGACTCTGGAAACACCATATATTTT.

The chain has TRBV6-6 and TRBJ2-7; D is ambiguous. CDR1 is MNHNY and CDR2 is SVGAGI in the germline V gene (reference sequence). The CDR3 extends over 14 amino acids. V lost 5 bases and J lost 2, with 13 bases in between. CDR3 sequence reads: CASSPPGPAYEQYF. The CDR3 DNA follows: TGTGCCAGCAGTCCCCCGGGTCCTGCCTACGAGCAGTACTTC.